The entry below describes one T cell receptor (beta chain). The data derive from a study of blood T cell repertoires in COVID-19. Across the whole study: PBMCs, B-cell-depleted T cells, or T cells were the source of the cDNA or gDNA that made up the material.

The V gene's germline CDR1 is MNHEY and CDR2 SVGAGI. The length of the CDR3 is 16 residues. V was clipped by 0 bases and J by 5 bases, with 16 bases between them. Data came from immunoSEQ multiplex PCR; TCRdb stores just in-frame clones and leaves some out. Of tens of thousands of clones listed, about nine tenths are singletons. Specimen: peripheral blood. The sequence came from a man between 65 and 85 years old with active or convalescent COVID-19. J is TRBJ2-5 and V is TRBV6-5; D may be TRBD1 (6 bases). CDR3: CASSYSRQAGAETQYF. The CDR3 coding sequence is TGTGCCAGCAGTTACTCAAGACAGGCCGGGGCGGAGACCCAGTACTTC.